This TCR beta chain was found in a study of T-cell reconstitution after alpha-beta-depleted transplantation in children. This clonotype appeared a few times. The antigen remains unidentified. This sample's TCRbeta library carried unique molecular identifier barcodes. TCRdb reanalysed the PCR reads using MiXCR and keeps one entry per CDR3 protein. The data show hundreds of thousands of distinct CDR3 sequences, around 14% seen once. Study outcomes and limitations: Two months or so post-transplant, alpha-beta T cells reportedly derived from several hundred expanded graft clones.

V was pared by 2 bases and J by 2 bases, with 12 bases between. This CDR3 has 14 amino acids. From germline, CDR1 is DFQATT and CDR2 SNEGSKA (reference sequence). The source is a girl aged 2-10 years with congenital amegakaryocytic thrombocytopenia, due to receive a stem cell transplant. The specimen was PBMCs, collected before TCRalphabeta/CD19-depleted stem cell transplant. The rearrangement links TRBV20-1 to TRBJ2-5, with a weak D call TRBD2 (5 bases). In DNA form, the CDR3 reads TGCAGTGCTAGATTCCACACGGGACAAGAGACCCAGTACTTC. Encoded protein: CSARFHTGQETQYF.